This T cell receptor beta chain came from a study of blood T cell repertoires in COVID-19. Study as a whole: The United States, Italy and Spain provided the acute and convalescent COVID-19 samples. Sample material is recorded as cDNA or gDNA derived from T cells, B-cell-depleted T cells, or PBMCs.

In germline, CDR1 is ENHRY, CDR2 SYGVKD. Germline trimming cut 2 bases from V and 1 base from J; bases unmatched to any gene: 8. The CDR3 consists of 18 residues. In the study's own analysis: Cell counts per sample came from amplifying reference gene primers. Measured with immunoSEQ multiplex PCR; TCRdb has only the in-frame clones, and not every one. The V and J calls and clone size come from that table; D and trimming were worked out from the DNA. This table has roughly 130,000 clones, roughly 89% appearing once. Followed over time, Seattle patients had been enrolled while infection was active. The TCR was taken from a man aged 30 to 45 with COVID-19, enrolled during active disease. The specimen sequenced was peripheral blood. This rearrangement joins TRBV10-3 to TRBJ2-4; 10 nucleotides line up with TRBD1. As DNA, the CDR3 is TGTGCCATCAGTGAGCCGGGACAGGGGTTAGGGGCCAAAAACATTCAGTACTTC. Protein: CAISEPGQGLGAKNIQYF.